These T cell receptor beta chains were read from a single sample in a study of T cell clonotyping in hematopoietic cell transplantation. Assay used: immunoSEQ multiplex PCR; TCRdb lists only in-frame clones, some missing. The sample lists around 9,300 clones; roughly 85% were seen once. The sequencing used PBMCs, collected 180 days after allogeneic stem cell transplant. The receptors here all came from a female patient aged 25-40 years who had an allogeneic stem cell transplant, so the T cells may come from the graft donor. Some clones in this sample may be carry-over from other donors' samples. The CDR3 runs from the conserved cysteine through the conserved F or W. Each record gives: D gene, clone size, V gene, J gene, CDR3 protein, CDR3 DNA. D genes are given only for firm matches. Some rows mark clone size as missing; the rest say once, few, many or name a class of expanded clone.

D: TRBD1; size: -; V: TRBV9; J: TRBJ1-2; CDR3: CASSVNPGQGNGYTF; DNA: TGTGCCAGCAGTGTAAACCCGGGACAGGGGAATGGCTACACCTTC
D: -; size: once; V: TRBV5-1; J: TRBJ2-5; CDR3: CASSLVSAGEETQYF; DNA: TGCGCCAGCAGCTTGGTATCGGCAGGGGAAGAGACCCAGTACTTC
D: -; size: -; V: TRBV6-5; J: TRBJ1-1; CDR3: CASSYTDGYTEAFF; DNA: TGTGCCAGCAGTTACACTGACGGTTACACTGAAGCTTTCTTT
D: -; size: -; V: TRBV7-4; J: TRBJ1-5; CDR3: CASSLSGADQPQHF; DNA: TGTGCCAGCAGTCTAAGCGGGGCAGATCAGCCCCAGCATTTT
D: -; size: -; V: TRBV15; J: TRBJ2-3; CDR3: CATSRGLFRSWDTQYF; DNA: TGTGCCACCAGCAGAGGACTCTTTAGGTCGTGGGATACGCAGTATTTT
D: -; size: -; V: TRBV6-5; J: TRBJ2-3; CDR3: CASRLDRSTDTQYF; DNA: TGTGCCAGCAGGTTAGACAGGAGTACAGATACGCAGTATTTT
D: TRBD1; size: -; V: TRBV5-4; J: TRBJ1-4; CDR3: CASSSGTVTLNEKLFF; DNA: TGTGCCAGCAGCTCGGGGACAGTTACCTTAAATGAAAAACTGTTTTTT
D: TRBD1; size: -; V: TRBV5-4; J: TRBJ1-2; CDR3: CASSTDRNYGYTF; DNA: TGTGCCAGCAGCACGGACAGGAACTATGGCTACACCTTC
D: -; size: -; V: TRBV9; J: TRBJ1-2; CDR3: CASSVALAAQNGYTF; DNA: TGTGCCAGCAGCGTAGCTTTGGCTGCCCAGAATGGCTACACCTTC
D: -; size: -; V: TRBV7-2; J: TRBJ1-2; CDR3: CASSLGQVGSNYGYTF; DNA: TGTGCCAGCAGCTTAGGACAGGTGGGCTCTAACTATGGCTACACCTTC